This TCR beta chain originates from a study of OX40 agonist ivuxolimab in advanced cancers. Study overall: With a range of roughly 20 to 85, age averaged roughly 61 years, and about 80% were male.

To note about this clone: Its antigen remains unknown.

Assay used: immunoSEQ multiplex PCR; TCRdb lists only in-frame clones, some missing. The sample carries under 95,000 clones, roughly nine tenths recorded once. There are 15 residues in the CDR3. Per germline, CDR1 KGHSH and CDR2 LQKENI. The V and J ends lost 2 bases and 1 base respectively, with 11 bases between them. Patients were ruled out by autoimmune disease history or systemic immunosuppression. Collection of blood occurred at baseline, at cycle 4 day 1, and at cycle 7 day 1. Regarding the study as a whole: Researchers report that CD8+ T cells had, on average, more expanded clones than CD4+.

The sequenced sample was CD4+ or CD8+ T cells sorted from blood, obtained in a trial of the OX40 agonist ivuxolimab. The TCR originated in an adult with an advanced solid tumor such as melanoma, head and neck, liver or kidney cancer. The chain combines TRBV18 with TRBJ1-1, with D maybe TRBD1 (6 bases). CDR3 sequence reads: CASSPNQQGNTEAFF. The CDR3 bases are TGTGCCAGCTCACCAAACCAACAGGGGAACACTGAAGCTTTCTTT.